This record looks at one TCR beta chain sequence and its context. This clonotype was counted only a few times. Its target antigen remains unknown. The sample holds no much larger clone one base away, and base qualities are not on file. The data were obtained in a study of T cells in Graves' hyperthyroidism and ophthalmopathy (dated by TCRdb to between 2018 and 2020). For the study in its entirety: Peripheral blood samples were taken at initial diagnosis, before any treatment was given. To identify distinguishing TCR V-J signatures, a discovery cohort of about a hundred patients was used, comprising roughly 45 with Graves' ophthalmopathy and around 57 with stable Graves' hyperthyroidism. Prospective prediction of ophthalmopathy was tested in an independent validation cohort of 18 hyperthyroidism patients and around 16 patients who later progressed to ophthalmopathy. For training and testing, the 80 to 100 patients in the discovery cohort were randomly divided in a 7:3 ratio. The study also compared thyroid tissue and blood T-cell repertoires from about six Graves' hyperthyroidism patients. Following sampling, methimazole starting at 30 mg daily was given to hyperthyroidism patients, and high-dose intravenous methylprednisolone was given to ophthalmopathy patients. The paper reports TCR Vbeta CDR3 sequencing of over 120 peripheral blood samples: over 40 ophthalmopathy, 70 to 85 hyperthyroidism and around 17 progressor patients.

The TCR beta CDR3 regions were amplified from RNA transcripts. The first round of RT-PCR for the TCR CDR3 was performed with the HTBI primer set and the Qiagen OneStep RT-PCR kit. The libraries were constructed in a second round of multiplex PCR and then size-selected and purified. The libraries were sequenced on an Illumina HiSeq2000 using paired-end 100 bp reads. The study's processing was this. SOAPnuke was used to process the raw data, throwing out any read that contained adapters or uncalled bases, had a mean Phred below 15, or lacked an exact constant-primer or identifier match. COPE v1.2.5 was used to merge the high-quality paired reads, and each unique nucleotide sequence was defined as a clonotype. Clonotypes were aligned to IMGT TRBV, TRBD and TRBJ reference segments using MiTCR v1.1. The analysis included only V-J combinations with a frequency above 0.0001, which together covered 98% to 99.2% of the repertoires. The TCS score was defined as the ratio of F50 (clonal expansion) to E x V (chaos), calculated using BLOSUM62-based TCRdist between CDR3 peptides within each V-J. Welch's t-statistics and random forest reduced approximately 520 V-J features to 10 to 15, which were used in a naive Bayes classifier (R e1071). In-frame beta chains were kept once TCRdb had trimmed the public reads at Q25 with fastp and called clones with MiXCR. CDR3 protein duplicates are merged, each entry listing the most common genes and DNA. The V and J calls here are based on TCRdb, not the publication. The sample table lists fewer than 550,000 distinct CDR3 sequences, approximately 25% of them with a count of one. The ten most abundant clones make up over 9% of the sample.

In the ophthalmopathy patients, disease was moderately to severely active, with a Clinical Activity Score of 3 or more, a NOSPECS grade of 4 or more, and a duration of less than 3 months. Exclusion was applied to patients with uncontrolled infections, other autoimmune diseases, pregnancy or lactation. Diagnoses were based on clinical symptoms, serum thyroxine and TRAb, thyroid ultrasound and orbital computed tomography. PBMCs were isolated from more than 8 ml of fresh peripheral blood by Ficoll-Paque density gradient centrifugation. Trizol reagent was used to extract total RNA, and RNA quality was then checked on an Agilent 2100 Bioanalyzer. Results the study describes overall, beyond this receptor: Most expanded thyroid clonotypes (frequency above 0.001) were also found in blood, which suggests that blood repertoires may mirror thyroid immune responses. No statistical method was used to set the sample size in advance, and investigators knew the group allocation. In validation, the model predicted progression to ophthalmopathy with around 71% sensitivity and 72% to 85% specificity, a median of roughly seven months before onset. A model built on a 13 V-J signature distinguished ophthalmopathy from stable hyperthyroidism, reaching about 88% sensitivity and 81% to 83% specificity in cross-validation and 80%/75% in testing.

This TCR was recovered from a woman aged 25 to 39 with Graves' ophthalmopathy. The specimen sequenced was blood.

The CDR3 corresponds to CASSPGSTISGNTIYF. The DNA sequence follows: TGTGCCAGCTCACCGGGTTCAACCATCTCTGGAAACACCATATATTTT. The chain couples TRBV18 to TRBJ1-3; no D gene call is confident. The cysteine opens and the phenylalanine closes a CDR3 of 16 amino acids. The kept DNA is CDR3 alone, 48 bases in frame from the first base. Cut back by 3 bases and 0 bases, the V and J ends lie 12 bases apart. The germline V gene provides CDR1 KGHSH and CDR2 LQKENI.